Detailed here is one TCR beta chain. Its binding antigen is unknown. One base away there is no much larger clone; base qualities are not given. The V end loses 2 bases and the J end loses 5 bases, and a stretch of 6 bases separates them. The germline V gene (reference sequence) provides CDR1 SEHNR and CDR2 FQNEAQ. Reading from cysteine to phenylalanine, the CDR3 counts 13 amino acids. Only the CDR3 portion is preserved as DNA: 39 bases, with reading frame beginning at the first base. These data originate in a study of blood T cell repertoires in COVID-19 (dated by TCRdb to about 2020). About the full investigation: Samples covering the acute and convalescent phases of COVID-19 were provided by collaborators in the United States, Italy and Spain. The material from the prospective study consisted of cDNA or gDNA derived from T cells, B-cell-depleted T cells, or PBMCs. Deeply sampled blood TCRbeta repertoires from subjects exposed to, actively infected with, or recovered from COVID-19 were included in the dataset. The repertoires were released in a freely available public database intended as a resource for research on the immune response to SARS-CoV-2. The samples were drawn from two sources: the first 160 participants of the ongoing ImmuneRACE study, and 1,000 to 1,500 subjects contributed by 6 global collaborators. Nearly every sample came with metadata listing a de-identified subject ID, COVID-19 status, age in years and sex. HLA class I and class II types, where available, came from metadata supplied by the sample provider rather than from assay-based typing.

The full study reports these points: How much clinical and demographic metadata was included differed by source and by participant, and the metadata was provided uncurated.

The immunoSEQ Assay, a bias-controlled multiplex PCR, was used to amplify TCRbeta CDR3 regions from genomic DNA. For the original study's pipeline: The number of nucleated cells in each sample was estimated by amplification of reference gene primers within the assay. Sequence reads were collapsed and filtered to measure the absolute abundance of every unique TCRbeta CDR3 rearrangement. For each sample, productive Simpson clonality was calculated by taking the square root of Simpson's diversity index across productive rearrangements. The table was pulled from immuneACCESS by TCRdb, which kept in-frame rearrangements only. Such tables lose some clones; where checked, under half of the loss comes from unresolved V genes, and the rest has no known cause. That table is the source of V, J and clone size, and D and trimming were worked out from the DNA. Present in this sample are about 160,000 clones, roughly 90% of which were seen just once. Approximately 4.8% of the sample is held by the ten biggest clonotypes.

At one collaborating source in Seattle, patients were enrolled during active infection and were followed longitudinally through the course of disease. The collaborating institutions used their own protocols to collect whole blood in K2EDTA tubes. For TCRbeta analysis, collaborator samples were shipped as frozen whole blood, as isolated PBMCs, or as DNA extracted from either sample type. The chain joins TRBV7-9 to TRBJ2-2, with TRBD1 as a weak D call on 5 bases. This TCR was recovered from a man in his thirties or forties with COVID-19, enrolled during active disease. The sample comprised peripheral blood. CDR3 protein: CASSLQGTGELFF. The nucleotide sequence is given as TGTGCCAGCAGCTTACAGGGAACCGGGGAGCTGTTTTTT.